This T cell receptor (beta chain) was recovered during a study of T cell responses to AZD1222 COVID-19 vaccine. Overall study results and limits: There were repertoire samples only from the period after the peak T cell response. Regions 160-218 and 743-854 dominated among vaccine-associated CD4 TCRs spanning spike.

Germline V gene lookup returns CDR1 LGHDT and CDR2 YNNKEL (reference sequence). Trimming shortened V by 3 bases and J by 0 bases, and 11 bases separated the two germline ends. CDR3 length equals 15 residues. Comment on this clone: No antigen is known for it.

Generated by immunoSEQ multiplex PCR, the TCRdb table keeps only in-frame clones and is missing some. The data contain 150,000 to 200,000 clones, 80% to 90% of them singletons. The sequencing used peripheral blood, collected on day 0 of AZD1222 vaccination. This TCR was sampled from an adult in good health. J is TRBJ1-2 and V is TRBV3-1 (or the pseudogene TRBV3-2); D is ambiguous. CDR3 protein: CASSHLTLTNYGYTF. CDR3 nucleotides: TGTGCCAGCAGCCACCTGACACTGACTAACTATGGCTACACCTTC.